This T cell receptor (beta chain) came from a study of T cell clonality in common variable immunodeficiency. Control and CVID samples contributed equal amounts of genomic DNA. The assay was immunoSEQ multiplex PCR, and TCRdb's table has in-frame clones only and misses some. This sample comprises about 60,000 clones, none seen once only. Germline CDR1 reads MNHNS; CDR2 reads SASEGT. The CDR3 is 18 residues long. V was shortened by 2 bases and J by 0 bases, with 19 bases between the two germline ends. In this sample, this clone turned up many times. Coverage ceases 3 residues before the CDR3 finishes, and the germline J gene fills in the end.

The V and J genes are TRBV6-1 and TRBJ1-1; D unclear. The sequence was collected from a person aged 18 to 70 in good health. Specimen: peripheral blood mononuclear cells. CDR3 sequence reads: CASSESFTRVGMNTEAFF. CDR3 DNA (partial): TGTGCCAGCAGTGAATCATTTACTAGGGTTGGGATGAACACTGAA.